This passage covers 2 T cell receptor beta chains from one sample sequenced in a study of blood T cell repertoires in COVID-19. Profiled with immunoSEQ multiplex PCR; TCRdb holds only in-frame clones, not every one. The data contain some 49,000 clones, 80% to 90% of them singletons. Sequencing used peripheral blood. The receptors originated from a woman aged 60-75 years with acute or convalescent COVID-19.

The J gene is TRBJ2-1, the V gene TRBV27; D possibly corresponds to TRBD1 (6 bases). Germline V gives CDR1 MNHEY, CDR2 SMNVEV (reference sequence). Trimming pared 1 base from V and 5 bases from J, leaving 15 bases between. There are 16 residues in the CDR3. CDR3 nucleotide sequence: TGTGCCAGCAGTTTATTGGGGGCTAGAGTCCACAATGAGCAGTTCTTC. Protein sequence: CASSLLGARVHNEQFF.

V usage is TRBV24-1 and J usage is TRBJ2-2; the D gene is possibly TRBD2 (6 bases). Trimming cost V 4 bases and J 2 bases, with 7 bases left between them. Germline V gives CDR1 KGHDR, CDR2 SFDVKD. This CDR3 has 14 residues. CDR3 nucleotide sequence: TGTGCCACCAGTGACGGGACTAACACCGGGGAGCTGTTTTTT. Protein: CATSDGTNTGELFF.